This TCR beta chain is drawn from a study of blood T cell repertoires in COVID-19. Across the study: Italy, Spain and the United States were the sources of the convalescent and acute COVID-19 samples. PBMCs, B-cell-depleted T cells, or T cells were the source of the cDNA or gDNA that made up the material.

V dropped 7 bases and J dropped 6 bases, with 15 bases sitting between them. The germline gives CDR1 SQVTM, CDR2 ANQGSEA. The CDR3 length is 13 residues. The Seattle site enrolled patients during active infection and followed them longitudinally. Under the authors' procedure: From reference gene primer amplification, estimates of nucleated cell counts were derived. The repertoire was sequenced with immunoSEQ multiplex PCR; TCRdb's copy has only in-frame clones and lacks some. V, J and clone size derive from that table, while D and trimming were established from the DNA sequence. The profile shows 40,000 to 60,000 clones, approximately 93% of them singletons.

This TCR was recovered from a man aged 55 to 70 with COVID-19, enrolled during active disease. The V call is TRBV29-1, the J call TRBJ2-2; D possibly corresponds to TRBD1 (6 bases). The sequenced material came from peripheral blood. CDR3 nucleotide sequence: TGCAGCGGGGGCAGGGGCCTCTCCGGGGAGCTGTTTTTT. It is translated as CSGGRGLSGELFF.